The source of this T cell receptor beta chain is a study of T cell repertoires in cytomegalovirus infection (dated by TCRdb to about 2019). Broadly, across the study: Donor HLA type was relevant to the analysis, as public TCR beta signatures indicated carriage of CMV infection together with the matching HLA type. Points the paper makes about the study in general: In the ex vivo response, HLA-C-restricted CMV-specific TCR beta clonotypes were dominant, and in two of eight donors the single most frequent clonotype came from this HLA-C-restricted group. Carriers of CMV infection plus the relevant HLA type were discriminated by the cumulative frequency of public TCR beta family members in the study cohort and in an independent roughly 370-donor cohort.

Concerning this clonotype: Its antigen has not been determined. The record has no base qualities; no much larger clone is one base away.

The listed sequencing device is Illumina HiSeq 1500. TCRdb reworked the public reads: Q25 trimming with fastp, MiXCR clone assembly, productive beta chains retained. Identical CDR3 proteins give one entry, which carries the most common genes and DNA. This sample comprises around 190,000 distinct CDR3 sequences, approximately 15% of them detected only once. The leading ten clones occupy 25% to 30% of the sample. The sequence derives from a human donor in good health (CMV status not recorded). Some clones in this sample may be carry-over from other donors' samples. Material: PBMCs.

This receptor carries the CDR3 CASSFATGNTEAFF. The DNA is TGTGCCAGCAGCTTTGCGACAGGGAACACTGAAGCTTTCTTT. The chain is encoded by TRBV5-6 joined to TRBJ1-1; a tentative D match to TRBD1 spans 6 bases. V gives up 2 bases and J gives up 1 base, and the segment between their germline ends measures 9 bases. Reading the germline V gene gives CDR1 SGHDT and CDR2 YYEEEE. There are 14 amino acids in the CDR3, from cysteine to phenylalanine inclusive. Of all the DNA, just the CDR3 is kept, 42 bases in frame from base 1.